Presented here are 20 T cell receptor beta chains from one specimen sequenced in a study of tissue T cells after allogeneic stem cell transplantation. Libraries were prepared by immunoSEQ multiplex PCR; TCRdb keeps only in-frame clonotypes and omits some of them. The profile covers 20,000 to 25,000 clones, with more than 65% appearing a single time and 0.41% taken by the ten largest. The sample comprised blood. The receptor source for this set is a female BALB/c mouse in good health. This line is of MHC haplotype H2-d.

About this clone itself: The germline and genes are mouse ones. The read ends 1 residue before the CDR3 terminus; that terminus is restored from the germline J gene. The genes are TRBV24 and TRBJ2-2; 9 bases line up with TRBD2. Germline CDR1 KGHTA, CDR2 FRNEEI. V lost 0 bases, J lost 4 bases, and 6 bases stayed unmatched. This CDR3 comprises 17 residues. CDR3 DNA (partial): TGTGCCAGCAGTCTGTATGCTGGGGGGGTTGGCACCGGGCAGCTCTAC. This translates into CASSLYAGGVGTGQLY. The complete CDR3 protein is CASSLYAGGVGTGQLYF.

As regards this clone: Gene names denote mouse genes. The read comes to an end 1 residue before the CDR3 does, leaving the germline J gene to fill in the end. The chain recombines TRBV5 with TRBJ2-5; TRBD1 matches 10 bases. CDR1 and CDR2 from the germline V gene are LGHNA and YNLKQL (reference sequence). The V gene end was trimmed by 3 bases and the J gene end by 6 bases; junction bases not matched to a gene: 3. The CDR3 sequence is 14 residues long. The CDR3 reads CASSHRDRGDTQYF. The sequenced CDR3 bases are TGTGCCAGCAGCCATAGGGACAGGGGTGACACCCAGTAC.

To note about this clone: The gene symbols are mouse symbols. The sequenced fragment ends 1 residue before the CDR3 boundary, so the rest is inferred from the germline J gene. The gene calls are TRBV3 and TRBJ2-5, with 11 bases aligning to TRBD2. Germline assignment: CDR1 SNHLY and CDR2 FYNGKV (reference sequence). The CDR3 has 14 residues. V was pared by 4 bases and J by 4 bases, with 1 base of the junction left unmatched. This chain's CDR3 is CASSSDWGEDTQYF. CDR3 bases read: TGTGCCAGCAGCTCGGACTGGGGGGAAGACACCCAGTAC.

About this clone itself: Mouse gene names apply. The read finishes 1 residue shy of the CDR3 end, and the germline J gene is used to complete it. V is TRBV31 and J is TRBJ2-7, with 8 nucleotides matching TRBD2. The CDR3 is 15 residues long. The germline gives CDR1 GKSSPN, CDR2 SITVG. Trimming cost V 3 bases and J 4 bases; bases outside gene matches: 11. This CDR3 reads CAWSLLGVGGYEQYF. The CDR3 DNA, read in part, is TGTGCCTGGAGCCTACTGGGGGTAGGTGGGTATGAACAGTAC.

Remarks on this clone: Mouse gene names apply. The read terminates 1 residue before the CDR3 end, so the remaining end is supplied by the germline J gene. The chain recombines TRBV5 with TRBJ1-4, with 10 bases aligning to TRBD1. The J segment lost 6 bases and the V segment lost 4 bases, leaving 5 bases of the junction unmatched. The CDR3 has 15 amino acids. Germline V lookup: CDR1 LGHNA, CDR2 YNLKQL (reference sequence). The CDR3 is CASSLRDRGDERLFF. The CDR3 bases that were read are TGTGCCAGCAGCCTCCGGGACAGGGGTGACGAAAGATTATTT.

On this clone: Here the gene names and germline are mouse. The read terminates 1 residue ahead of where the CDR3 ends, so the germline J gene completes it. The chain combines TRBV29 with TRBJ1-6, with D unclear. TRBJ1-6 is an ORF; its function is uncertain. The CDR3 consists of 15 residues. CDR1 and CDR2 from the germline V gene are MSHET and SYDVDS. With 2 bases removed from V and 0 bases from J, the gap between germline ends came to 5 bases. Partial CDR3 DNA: TGTGCTAGCAGTTTACGGGGTTCCTATAATTCGCCCCTCTAC. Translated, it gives CASSLRGSYNSPLY. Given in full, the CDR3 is CASSLRGSYNSPLYF.

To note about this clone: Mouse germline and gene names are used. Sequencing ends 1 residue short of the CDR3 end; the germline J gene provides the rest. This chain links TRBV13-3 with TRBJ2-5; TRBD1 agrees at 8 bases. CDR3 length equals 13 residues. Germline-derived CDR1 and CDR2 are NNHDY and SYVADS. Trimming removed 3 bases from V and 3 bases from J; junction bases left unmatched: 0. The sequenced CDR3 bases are TGTGCCAGCAGTGGGACAGGGCAAGACACCCAGTAC. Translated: CASSGTGQDTQY. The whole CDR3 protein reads CASSGTGQDTQYF.

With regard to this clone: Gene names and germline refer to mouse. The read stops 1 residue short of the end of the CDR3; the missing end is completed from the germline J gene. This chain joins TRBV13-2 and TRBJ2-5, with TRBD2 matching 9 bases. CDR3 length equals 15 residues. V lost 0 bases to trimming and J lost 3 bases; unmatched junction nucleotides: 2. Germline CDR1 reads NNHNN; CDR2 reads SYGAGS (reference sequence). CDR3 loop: CASGDDGGAQDTQYF. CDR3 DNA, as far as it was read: TGTGCCAGCGGTGATGATGGGGGGGCGCAAGACACCCAGTAC.

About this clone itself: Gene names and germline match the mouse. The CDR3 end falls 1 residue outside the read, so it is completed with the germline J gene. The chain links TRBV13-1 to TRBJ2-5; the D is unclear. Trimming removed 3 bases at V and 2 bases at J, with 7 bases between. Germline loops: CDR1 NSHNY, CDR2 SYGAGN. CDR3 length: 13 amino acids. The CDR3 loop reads CASSVSGQDTQYF. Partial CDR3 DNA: TGTGCCAGCAGTGTTTCAGGCCAAGACACCCAGTAC.

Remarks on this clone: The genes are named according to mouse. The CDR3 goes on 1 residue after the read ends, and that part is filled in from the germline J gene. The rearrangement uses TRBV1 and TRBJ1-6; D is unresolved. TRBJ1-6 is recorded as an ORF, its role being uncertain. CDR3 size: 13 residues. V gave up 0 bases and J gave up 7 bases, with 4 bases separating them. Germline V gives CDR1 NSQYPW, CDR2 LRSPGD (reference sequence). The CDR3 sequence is CTCSAESNSPLYF. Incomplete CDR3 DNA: TGCACCTGCAGTGCAGAGAGCAATTCGCCCCTCTAC.

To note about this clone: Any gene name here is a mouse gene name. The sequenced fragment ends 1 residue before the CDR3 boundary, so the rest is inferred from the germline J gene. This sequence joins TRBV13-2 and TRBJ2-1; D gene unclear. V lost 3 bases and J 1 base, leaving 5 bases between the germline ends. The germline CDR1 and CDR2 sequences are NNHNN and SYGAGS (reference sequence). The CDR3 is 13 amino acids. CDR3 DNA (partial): TGTGCCAGCGGTGGGGTGAACTATGCTGAGCAGTTC. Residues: CASGGVNYAEQF. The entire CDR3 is CASGGVNYAEQFF.

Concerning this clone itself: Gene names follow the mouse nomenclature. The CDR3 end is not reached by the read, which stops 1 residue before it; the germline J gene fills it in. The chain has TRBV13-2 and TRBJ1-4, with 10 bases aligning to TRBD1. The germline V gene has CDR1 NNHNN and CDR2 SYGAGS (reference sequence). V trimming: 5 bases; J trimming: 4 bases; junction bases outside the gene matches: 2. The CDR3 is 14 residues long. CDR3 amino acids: CASGTGGNNERLFF. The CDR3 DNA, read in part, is TGTGCCAGCGGGACAGGGGGCAACAACGAAAGATTATTT.

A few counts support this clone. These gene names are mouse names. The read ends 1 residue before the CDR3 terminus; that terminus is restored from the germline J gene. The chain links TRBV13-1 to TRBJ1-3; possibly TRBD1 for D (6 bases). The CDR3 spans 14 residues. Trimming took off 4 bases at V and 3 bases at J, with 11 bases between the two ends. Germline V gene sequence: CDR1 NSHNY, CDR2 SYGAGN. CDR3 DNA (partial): TGTGCCAGCAGTTTATGGGGGCTTGGAAATACGCTCTAT. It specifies CASSLWGLGNTLY. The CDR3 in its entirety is CASSLWGLGNTLYF.

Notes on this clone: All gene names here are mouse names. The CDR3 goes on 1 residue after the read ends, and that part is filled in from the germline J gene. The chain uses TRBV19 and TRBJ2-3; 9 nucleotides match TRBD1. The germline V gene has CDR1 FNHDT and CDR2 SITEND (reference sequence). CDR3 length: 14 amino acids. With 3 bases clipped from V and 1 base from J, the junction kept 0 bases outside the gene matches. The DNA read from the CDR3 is TGTGCCAGCAGTAGGGACAGGGGTGCAGAAACGCTGTAT. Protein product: CASSRDRGAETLY. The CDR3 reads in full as CASSRDRGAETLYF.

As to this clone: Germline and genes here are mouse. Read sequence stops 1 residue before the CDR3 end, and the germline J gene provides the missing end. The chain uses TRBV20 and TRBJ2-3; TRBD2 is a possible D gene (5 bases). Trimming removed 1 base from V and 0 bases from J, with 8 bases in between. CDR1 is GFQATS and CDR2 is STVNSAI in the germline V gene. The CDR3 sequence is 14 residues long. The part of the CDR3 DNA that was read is TGTGGTGCTAGGGCTCTGGGTAGTGCAGAAACGCTGTAT. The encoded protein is CGARALGSAETLY. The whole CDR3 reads CGARALGSAETLYF.

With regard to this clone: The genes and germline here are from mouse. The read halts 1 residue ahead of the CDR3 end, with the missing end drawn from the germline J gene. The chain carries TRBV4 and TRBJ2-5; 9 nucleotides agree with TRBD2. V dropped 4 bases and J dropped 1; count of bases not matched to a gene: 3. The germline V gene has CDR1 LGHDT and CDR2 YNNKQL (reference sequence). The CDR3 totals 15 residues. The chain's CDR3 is CASSWNWGDQDTQYF. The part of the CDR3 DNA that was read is TGTGCCAGCAGCTGGAACTGGGGGGACCAAGACACCCAGTAC.

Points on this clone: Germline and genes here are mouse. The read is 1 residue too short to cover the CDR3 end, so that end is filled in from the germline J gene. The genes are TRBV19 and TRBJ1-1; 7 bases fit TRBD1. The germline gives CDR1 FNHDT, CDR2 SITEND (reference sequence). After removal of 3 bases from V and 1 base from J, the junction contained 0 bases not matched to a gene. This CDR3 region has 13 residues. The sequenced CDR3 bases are TGTGCCAGCAGTAGACAGGGAAACACAGAAGTCTTC. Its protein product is CASSRQGNTEVF. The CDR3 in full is CASSRQGNTEVFF.

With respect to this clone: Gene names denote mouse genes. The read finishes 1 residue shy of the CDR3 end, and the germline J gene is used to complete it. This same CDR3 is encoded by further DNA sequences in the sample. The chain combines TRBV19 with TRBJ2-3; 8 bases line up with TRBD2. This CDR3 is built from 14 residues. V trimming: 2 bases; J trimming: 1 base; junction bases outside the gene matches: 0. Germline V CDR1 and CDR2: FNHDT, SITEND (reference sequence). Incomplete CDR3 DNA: TGTGCCAGCAGTATCTGGGGGGGTGCAGAAACGCTGTAT. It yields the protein CASSIWGGAETLY. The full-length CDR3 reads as CASSIWGGAETLYF.

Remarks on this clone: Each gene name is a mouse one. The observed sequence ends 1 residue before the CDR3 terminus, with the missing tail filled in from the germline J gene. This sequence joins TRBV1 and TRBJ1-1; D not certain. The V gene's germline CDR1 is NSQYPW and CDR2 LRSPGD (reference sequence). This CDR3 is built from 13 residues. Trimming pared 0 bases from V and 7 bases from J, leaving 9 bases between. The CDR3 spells CTCSADQRQEVFF. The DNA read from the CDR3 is TGCACCTGCAGTGCAGATCAGAGACAAGAAGTCTTC.

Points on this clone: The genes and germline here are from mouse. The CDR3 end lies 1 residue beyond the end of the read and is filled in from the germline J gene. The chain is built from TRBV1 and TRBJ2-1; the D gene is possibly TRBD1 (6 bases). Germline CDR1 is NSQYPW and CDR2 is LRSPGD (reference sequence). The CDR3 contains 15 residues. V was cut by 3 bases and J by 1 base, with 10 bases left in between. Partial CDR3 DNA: TGCACCTGCAGTGCCCGGGACAAAAACTATGCTGAGCAGTTC. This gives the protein CTCSARDKNYAEQF. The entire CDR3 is CTCSARDKNYAEQFF.